This TCR beta chain was documented in a study of spatial heterogeneity in lung cancer. Regarding the study as a whole: Within tumors, counts of expanded alpha and beta TCRs tracked tumor mutation counts.

CDR1 is SSHAT and CDR2 is FNYEAQ in the germline V gene (reference sequence). This CDR3 is 15 amino acids long. This clonotype is medium-sized. Its antigen is not known. The junction does not match germline at one end; this may be a read error. TCR cDNA molecules each carried a unique molecular identifier. TCRdb reprocessed the 5' RACE reads with MiXCR, giving one entry per CDR3 protein. Altogether 2,500 to 3,000 distinct CDR3 sequences are present, about 6.6% being singletons, with the ten largest covering approximately 10%. This sample's time point: sample taken at primary tumor resection. Sequencing was performed on whole RNA extracted from tumor and nontumor lung tissue, or from frozen PBMC, and the material was left unsorted.

Sequenced here: lung tumor tissue, sampled at surgery. This rearrangement joins TRBV7-7 to TRBJ2-1; 9 bases align to TRBD2. The TCR was taken from a female donor with early-stage non-small cell lung cancer. CDR3 amino acids: CASSPSGVSYNEQFF. The CDR3 DNA is TGTGCTAGCAGCCCTAGCGGGGTCTCCTACAATGAGCAGTTCTTC. The variable domain in full, completed from reference TRBV7-7 and TRBJ2-1, reads GAGVSQSPRYKVTKRGQDVTLRCDPISSHATLYWYQQALGQGPEFLTYFNYEAQPDKSGLPSDRFSAERPEGSISTLTIQRTEQRDSAMYRCASSPSGVSYNEQFFGPGTRLTVL.